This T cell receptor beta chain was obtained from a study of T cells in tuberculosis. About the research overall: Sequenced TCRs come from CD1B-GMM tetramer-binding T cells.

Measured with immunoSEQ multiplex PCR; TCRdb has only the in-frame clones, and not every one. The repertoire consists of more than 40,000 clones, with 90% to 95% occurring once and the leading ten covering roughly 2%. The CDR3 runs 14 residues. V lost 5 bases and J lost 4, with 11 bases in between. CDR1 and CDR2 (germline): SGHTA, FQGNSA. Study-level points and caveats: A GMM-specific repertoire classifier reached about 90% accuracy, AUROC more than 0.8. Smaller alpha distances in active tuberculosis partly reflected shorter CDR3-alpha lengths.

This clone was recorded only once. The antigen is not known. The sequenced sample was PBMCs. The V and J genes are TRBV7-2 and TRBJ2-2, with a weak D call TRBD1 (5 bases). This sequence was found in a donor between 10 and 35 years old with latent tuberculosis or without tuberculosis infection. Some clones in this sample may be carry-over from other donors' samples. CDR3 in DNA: TGTGCCAGCAGCCCTGGCAGGGCCACCGGGGAGCTGTTTTTT. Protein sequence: CASSPGRATGELFF.